A single sample is the source of the 4 T cell receptor beta chains below, sequenced in a study of CD8+CD57+ T cells in acquired aplastic anemia (dated by TCRdb to between 2017 and 2018). Expansion of CD8+CD57+ cells had been shown by flow cytometry in the patients chosen for sequencing. The sequencing machine was an Illumina HiSeq 2000. TCR beta VDJ combination and CDR3 sequence profiling used genomic DNA as the template. TCRdb reprocessed the public reads (quality trimming at Q25 with fastp, clone calling with MiXCR) and kept in-frame beta chains. Every CDR3 protein is listed once, alongside the most common genes and DNA of its rows. Within this sample are some 92,000 distinct CDR3 sequences, with less than 75% of them counted one time only. The ten largest clones represent approximately 60% of the sample. Specimen: sorted CD4+, CD8+, or CD8+CD57+ T cells (not recorded which) from PBMCs. Receptors were obtained from a human donor with aplastic anemia.

This clonotype was found a few times. The chain links TRBV7-2 to TRBJ2-7; no reliable D call. Germline values: CDR1 SGHTA, CDR2 FQGNSA. This CDR3 has 13 amino acids. Trimming removed 3 bases from V and 3 bases from J, with 9 bases in between. The CDR3: CASSFLWGYEQYF. The CDR3 DNA sequence: TGTGCCAGCAGCTTTTTGTGGGGCTACGAGCAGTACTTC.

The chain couples TRBV2 to TRBJ2-1, with a tentative D call TRBD1 (6 bases). V was shortened by 7 bases and J by 1 base, with 14 bases between the two germline ends. CDR1 and CDR2 from the germline V gene are SNHLY and FYNNEI. This CDR3 comprises 15 residues. This chain's CDR3 is CASTPSGASYNEQFF. The CDR3 nucleotides read TGTGCCAGCACACCATCAGGGGCATCCTACAATGAGCAGTTCTTC.

The chain combines TRBV2 with TRBJ2-5; D might be TRBD1 (6 bases). The CDR3 runs to 13 residues. V shed 7 bases and J shed 1 base, with 10 bases lying between them. From germline, CDR1 is SNHLY and CDR2 FYNNEI. DNA for the CDR3: TGTGCCAGCAATCTGGACAGCCAAGAGACCCAGTACTTC. Its protein product is CASNLDSQETQYF.

This chain uses TRBV6-1 with TRBJ2-3, with D tentatively TRBD2 (6 bases). This CDR3 is 17 amino acids long. Trimming stripped 4 bases from V and 1 base from J, with 18 bases between. CDR1 is MNHNS, CDR2 SASEGT, per germline. This CDR3 is CASSVGLPGSGTDTQYF. CDR3 in DNA: TGTGCCAGCAGTGTGGGACTGCCGGGCTCGGGCACAGATACGCAGTATTTT.